This T cell receptor (beta chain) was captured in a study of early T cells in non-severe SARS-CoV-2 infection. Overall study context: Chains stayed unpaired after sequencing of bulk RNA from unsorted whole blood. Study-wide results and limits: Private and CD4 specificities were missed by VDJdb matching, which favored anti-spike CD8 responses.

Unique molecular identifiers were added to individual cDNA molecules. Each CDR3 protein is one row after TCRdb ran MiXCR on the 5' RACE reads. The table has tens of thousands of distinct CDR3 sequences, 10% to 15% seen once; the top ten hold approximately 7%. This clonotype was detected many times. The target antigen is unknown. Unmatched junction bases numbered 3, after V lost 8 bases and J lost 2 bases. Germline CDR1 reads LNHDA; CDR2 reads SQIVND (reference sequence). The length of the CDR3 is 13 residues. This rearrangement joins TRBV19 to TRBJ2-5; 9 bases align to TRBD2. Sequencing was carried out using whole blood. This receptor was taken from an adult who was a healthcare worker with PCR-confirmed SARS-CoV-2 infection or an uninfected control (not recorded which). CDR3 in DNA: TGTGCCAGTTCGACTAGCGGACAAGAGACCCAGTACTTC. Its translation is CASSTSGQETQYF. Together with reference TRBV19 and TRBJ2-5, the CDR3 gives the full variable domain: DGGITQSPKYLFRKEGQNVTLSCEQNLNHDAMYWYRQDPGQGLRLIYYSQIVNDFQKGDIAEGYSVSREKKESFPLTVTSAQKNPTAFYLCASSTSGQETQYFGPGTRLLVL.